This record looks at one TCR beta chain sequence and its context. In the authors' workflow: The assay estimated nucleated cells by amplifying reference gene primers. Some clones are missing from TCRdb's copy, which holds only in-frame ones; the method was immunoSEQ multiplex PCR. V, J and clone size derive from that table, while D and trimming were established from the DNA sequence. The sample records about 140,000 clones, over 70% being singletons. This CDR3 has 13 amino acids. With 11 bases clipped from V and 3 bases from J, the junction kept 7 bases outside the gene matches. The sample belongs to a study of blood T cell repertoires in COVID-19. Study summary: Samples came from the United States, Italy and Spain, spanning acute and convalescent COVID-19.

What was sequenced was peripheral blood. The chain combines TRBV23-1 with TRBJ1-5; 7 positions match TRBD1. TRBV23-1 is an open reading frame whose function is uncertain. This TCR derives from a human donor in a cohort sampled during active COVID-19. Here the CDR3 reads CARDRDFNQPQHF. The CDR3 DNA sequence: TGCGCCCGCGACAGGGATTTCAATCAGCCCCAGCATTTT.